This TCR beta chain was sequenced during a study of blood T cell repertoires in COVID-19. At the level of the study: Collection of acute and convalescent COVID-19 samples took place in the United States, Italy and Spain. The cDNA or gDNA used as material had been derived from T cells, B-cell-depleted T cells, or PBMCs.

In the original processing: Estimation of nucleated cell counts was performed using reference gene primer amplification. Clones were sequenced by immunoSEQ multiplex PCR, and TCRdb holds only the in-frame ones, with some missing. That table furnishes V, J and clone size, whereas the DNA furnished D and trimming. Of about 110,000 clones listed, about 85% are singletons. Trimming removed 0 bases from V and 4 bases from J, with 16 bases in between. Germline CDR1 reads SGHNT; CDR2 reads YYREEE (reference sequence). This CDR3 contains 16 residues. The TCR originated in a human donor in a cohort sampled during active COVID-19. The sequenced sample was peripheral blood. The chain carries TRBV5-4 and TRBJ1-1, with D possibly being TRBD1 (6 bases). The CDR3 region is CASSLGNRVLGTEAFF. The CDR3 nucleotides read TGTGCCAGCAGCTTGGGAAACAGGGTTTTAGGCACTGAAGCTTTCTTT.